This T cell receptor beta chain was captured by sequencing in a study of blood T cell repertoires in COVID-19. Whole-study context: Donors in the United States, Italy and Spain gave samples during acute or convalescent COVID-19. Nucleic acid was either cDNA or gDNA, and it came from T cells, B-cell-depleted T cells, or PBMCs.

In the authors' methods: Reference gene primer amplification in the assay estimated nucleated cell counts. Only in-frame clones appear in the TCRdb table, and some are missing; sequencing was by immunoSEQ multiplex PCR. That table is the source of V, J and clone size, and D and trimming were worked out from the DNA. Of about 250,000 clones detected, 70% to 90% appear once; the ten largest clones hold about 0.74%. Germline values: CDR1 KGHSH, CDR2 LQKENI. The CDR3 is 16 residues long. Deletions cut 3 bases from V and 0 bases from J, with 12 bases between. The TCR sequence derives from a woman aged 30 to 39 with acute or convalescent COVID-19. The chain employs TRBV18 and TRBJ1-3, with D possibly TRBD1 on 6 matching bases. Sequenced: peripheral blood. The CDR3 DNA follows: TGTGCCAGCTCACCCGGACAGCTAAGCTCTGGAAACACCATATATTTT. Protein: CASSPGQLSSGNTIYF.